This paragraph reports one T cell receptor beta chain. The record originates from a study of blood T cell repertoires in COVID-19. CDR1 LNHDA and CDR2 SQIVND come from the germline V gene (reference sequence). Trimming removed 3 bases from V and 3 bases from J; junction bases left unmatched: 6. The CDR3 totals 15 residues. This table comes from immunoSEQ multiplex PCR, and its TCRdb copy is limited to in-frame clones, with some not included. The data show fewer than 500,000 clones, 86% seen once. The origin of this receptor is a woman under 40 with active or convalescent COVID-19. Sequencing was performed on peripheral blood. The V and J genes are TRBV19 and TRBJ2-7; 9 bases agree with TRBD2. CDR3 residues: CASSMEAGGFYEQYF. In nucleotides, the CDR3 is TGTGCCAGTAGTATGGAAGCGGGGGGCTTCTACGAGCAGTACTTC.